These 9 T cell receptor beta chains were sequenced from one sample in a study of T cells in Graves' hyperthyroidism and ophthalmopathy (dated 2019 in TCRdb). Library preparation was by multiplex PCR. The data were produced on an Illumina HiSeq 2000. Amplification of TCR beta CDR3 regions was carried out from RNA transcripts. For the first round of RT-PCR on the TCR CDR3, the HTBI primer set was used together with the Qiagen OneStep RT-PCR kit. In TCRdb, the public reads were trimmed at Q25 with fastp and aligned with MiXCR, with productive beta chains retained. Entries are consolidated by CDR3 protein sequence, retaining the most common genes and DNA. Across this sample there are roughly 800,000 distinct CDR3 sequences, with 35% to 40% seen only once. The top ten clones comprise 7.5% to 9.5% of the sample. The specimen sequenced was blood. The receptors originated from a man aged 18 to 30 with Graves' hyperthyroidism.

V gene TRBV2 combines with J gene TRBJ2-7; D ambiguous. The CDR3 is made up of 15 amino acids. In germline, CDR1 is SNHLY, CDR2 FYNNEI. V lost 5 bases to trimming and J lost 7 bases, with 21 bases between them. CDR3 nucleotides: TGTGCCAGCAGTTTAAATTTGGACGGCGCCGGAGAGCAGTACTTC. Translation gives CASSLNLDGAGEQYF.

A remark on this clonotype: Possible read error: a much larger clone is one base away. The chain uses TRBV9 and TRBJ1-4, with TRBD1 as a possible D gene (6 bases). The CDR3 is 15 amino acids. Trimming took 4 bases from V and 10 from J, leaving 20 bases between them. The germline V gene has CDR1 SGDLS and CDR2 YYNGEE. The CDR3 DNA reads TGTGCCAGCAGCTTCCAGACTCAGGAGGGGGGAAAACTGTTTTTT. Translation: CASSFQTQEGGKLFF.

As DNA, the CDR3 is TGTGCCACCAGCGCTCTTGCGGGTCCTAATGAAAAACTGTTTTTT. Its protein product is CATSALAGPNEKLFF. The chain combines TRBV15 with TRBJ1-4, with D unresolved. V gave up 5 bases and J gave up 3 bases, with 13 bases separating them. The germline V gene encodes CDR1 LNHNV and CDR2 YYDKDF (reference sequence). This CDR3 region has 15 residues.

The table lists this clonotype with many counts. The J gene is TRBJ2-5, the V gene TRBV7-2; D not resolved. V was trimmed by 2 bases and J by 5 bases, leaving 12 bases between them. Germline values: CDR1 SGHTA, CDR2 FQGNSA. The CDR3 is 14 residues long. The CDR3 here is CASSLSSVYETQYF. CDR3 sequence (DNA): TGTGCCAGCAGCTTAAGTAGTGTGTATGAGACCCAGTACTTC.

The chain's CDR3 is CASSITGRNEKLFF. The CDR3 coding sequence is TGTGCCAGTAGTATTACGGGAAGAAATGAAAAACTGTTTTTT. The rearrangement links TRBV19 to TRBJ1-4, with unresolved D. V dropped 3 bases and J dropped 5 bases, with 10 bases sitting between them. CDR1 LNHDA and CDR2 SQIVND come from the germline V gene (reference sequence). The CDR3 runs 14 residues.

This clonotype was detected many times. V is TRBV7-8 and J is TRBJ1-2, with no clear D. V was pared by 3 bases and J by 7 bases, with 12 bases between. Germline CDR1 and CDR2: SGHVS and FQNEAQ. The CDR3 consists of 13 residues. The CDR3 DNA reads TGTGCCAGCAGCTTTGGAGGGTCGTCTGGCTACACCTTC. Amino acid sequence: CASSFGGSSGYTF.

This clonotype was recorded a few times. The chain joins TRBV12-3 or TRBV12-4 to TRBJ1-5, with D hard to call. This CDR3 is built from 15 residues. V was trimmed by 3 bases and J by 0 bases, leaving 9 bases between them. CDR3 bases: TGTGCCAGCAGTTTGGGGAGGACTAGCAATCAGCCCCAGCATTTT. It encodes CASSLGRTSNQPQHF.

J is TRBJ1-1 and V is TRBV7-8; D not resolved. Between the trimmed V and J ends, which lost 7 bases and 4 bases, there was a span of 19 bases. Germline-derived CDR1 and CDR2 are SGHVS and FQNEAQ. The CDR3 is 15 amino acids. The CDR3 here is CASTAPKGIFTEAFF. In nucleotides, the CDR3 is TGTGCCAGCACGGCACCAAAGGGTATATTCACTGAAGCTTTCTTT.

The table lists this clonotype with a count of one. Germline and junction disagree at one end, which may indicate a read error. The chain recombines TRBV7-9 with TRBJ2-2; D assignment may be TRBD1 or TRBD2 (5 bases each). The CDR3 runs to 17 residues. The V gene's germline CDR1 is SEHNR and CDR2 FQNEAQ (reference sequence). CDR3 in DNA: TGTGCCAGCAGCTTAGAGTTCGGCAGGGCGAACACCGGGGAGCTGTTCTTT. Its protein product is CASSLEFGRANTGELFF.